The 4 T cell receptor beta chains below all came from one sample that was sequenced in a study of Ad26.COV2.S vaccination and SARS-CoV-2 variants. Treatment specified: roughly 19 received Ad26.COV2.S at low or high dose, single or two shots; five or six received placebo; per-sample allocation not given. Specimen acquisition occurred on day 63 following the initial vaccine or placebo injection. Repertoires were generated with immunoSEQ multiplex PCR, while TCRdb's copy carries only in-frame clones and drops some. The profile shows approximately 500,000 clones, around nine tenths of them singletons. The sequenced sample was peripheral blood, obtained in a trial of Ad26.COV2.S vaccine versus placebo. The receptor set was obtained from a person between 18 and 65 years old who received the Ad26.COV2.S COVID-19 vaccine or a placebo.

CDR3 loop: CASSLVGADLPYEPEQYF. The CDR3 DNA reads TGTGCCAGCAGCTTAGTGGGGGCGGACCTCCCTTACGAGCCCGAGCAGTACTTC. The V gene is TRBV7-2, the J gene TRBJ2-7, with a weak D call TRBD1 (6 bases). Trimming shortened V by 1 base and J by 6 bases, and 25 bases separated the two germline ends. Germline V lookup: CDR1 SGHTA, CDR2 FQGNSA. This CDR3 comprises 18 residues.

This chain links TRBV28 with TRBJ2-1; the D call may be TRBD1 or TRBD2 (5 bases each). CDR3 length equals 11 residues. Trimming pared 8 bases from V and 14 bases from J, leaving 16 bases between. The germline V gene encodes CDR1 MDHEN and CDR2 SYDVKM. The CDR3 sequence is CASGTPTGEFF. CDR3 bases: TGTGCCAGCGGGACCCCTACCGGGGAGTTCTTC.

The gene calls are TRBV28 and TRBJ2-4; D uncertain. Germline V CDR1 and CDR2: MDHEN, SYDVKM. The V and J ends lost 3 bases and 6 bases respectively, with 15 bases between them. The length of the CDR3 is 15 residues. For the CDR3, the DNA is TGTGCCAGCAGTTTGACGGATAGGCTGGGAAACATTCAGTACTTC. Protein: CASSLTDRLGNIQYF.

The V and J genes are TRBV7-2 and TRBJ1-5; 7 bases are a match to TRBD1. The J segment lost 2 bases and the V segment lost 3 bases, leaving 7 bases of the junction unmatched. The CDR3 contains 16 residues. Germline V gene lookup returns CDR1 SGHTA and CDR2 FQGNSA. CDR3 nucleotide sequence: TGTGCCAGCAGCTTGGACCACAGGGGTGGCAATCAGCCCCAGCATTTT. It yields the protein CASSLDHRGGNQPQHF. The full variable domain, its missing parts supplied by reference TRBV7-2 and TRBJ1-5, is GAGVSQSPSNKVTEKGKDVELRCDPISGHTALYWYRQSLGQGLEFLIYFQGNSAPDKSGLPSDRFSAERTGGSVSTLTIQRTQQEDSAVYLCASSLDHRGGNQPQHFGDGTRLSIL.